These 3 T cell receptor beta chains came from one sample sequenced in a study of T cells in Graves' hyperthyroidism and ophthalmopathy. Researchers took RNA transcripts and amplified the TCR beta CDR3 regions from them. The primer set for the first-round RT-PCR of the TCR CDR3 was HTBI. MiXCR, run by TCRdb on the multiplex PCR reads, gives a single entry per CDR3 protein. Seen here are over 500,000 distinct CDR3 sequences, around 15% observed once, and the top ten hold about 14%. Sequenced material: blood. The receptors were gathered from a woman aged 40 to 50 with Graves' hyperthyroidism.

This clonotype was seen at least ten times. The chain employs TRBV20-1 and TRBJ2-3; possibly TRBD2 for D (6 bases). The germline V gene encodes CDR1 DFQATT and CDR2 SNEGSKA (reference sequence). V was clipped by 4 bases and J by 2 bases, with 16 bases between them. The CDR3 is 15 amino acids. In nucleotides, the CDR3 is TGCAGTGCTACTAAGCGGGCCTCCTCCACAGATACGCAGTATTTT. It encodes CSATKRASSTDTQYF.

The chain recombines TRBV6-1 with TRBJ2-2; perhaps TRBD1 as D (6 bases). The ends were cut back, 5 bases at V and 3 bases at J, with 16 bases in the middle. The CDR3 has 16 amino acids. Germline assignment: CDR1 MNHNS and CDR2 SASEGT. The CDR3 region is CASSPYPRGYTGELFF. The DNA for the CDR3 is TGTGCCAGCAGTCCCTATCCCAGGGGATACACCGGGGAGCTGTTTTTT.

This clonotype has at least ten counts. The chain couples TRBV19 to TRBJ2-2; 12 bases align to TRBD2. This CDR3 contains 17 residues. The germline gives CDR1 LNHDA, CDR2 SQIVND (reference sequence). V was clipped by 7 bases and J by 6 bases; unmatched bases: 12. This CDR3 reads CASINLAGGLLPGELFF. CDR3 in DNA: TGTGCCAGTATTAACCTAGCGGGAGGGCTCCTCCCCGGGGAGCTGTTTTTT. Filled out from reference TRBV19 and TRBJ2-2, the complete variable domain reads DGGITQSPKYLFRKEGQNVTLSCEQNLNHDAMYWYRQDPGQGLRLIYYSQIVNDFQKGDIAEGYSVSREKKESFPLTVTSAQKNPTAFYLCASINLAGGLLPGELFFGEGSRLTVL.